This note documents a single T cell receptor (beta chain) sequence. These data belong to a study of blood T cell repertoires in COVID-19. Across the whole study: Spain, Italy and the United States supplied samples that represented acute and convalescent COVID-19.

As processed by the authors: For nucleated cells, counts were estimated from reference gene primer amplification. Sequencing used immunoSEQ multiplex PCR; TCRdb keeps in-frame clones, though not all of them. V and J calls and clone size are those listed in that table; D and trimming were worked out from the DNA. The table has about 380,000 clones, 81% seen once; the top ten hold more than 1%. This clonotype was obtained from a human donor with acute or convalescent COVID-19. The donor label of this sample is uncertain. The sequencing input was peripheral blood.

In nucleotides, the CDR3 is TGCGCCAGCAGTGAGTCCGCAGGGACCCAGTACTTC. Residues: CASSESAGTQYF. The rearrangement links TRBV10-2 to TRBJ2-5; no firm D call. Trimming pared 0 bases from V and 7 bases from J, leaving 6 bases between. The CDR3 totals 12 residues. Per the germline V gene, CDR1 is WSHSY and CDR2 is SAAADI.